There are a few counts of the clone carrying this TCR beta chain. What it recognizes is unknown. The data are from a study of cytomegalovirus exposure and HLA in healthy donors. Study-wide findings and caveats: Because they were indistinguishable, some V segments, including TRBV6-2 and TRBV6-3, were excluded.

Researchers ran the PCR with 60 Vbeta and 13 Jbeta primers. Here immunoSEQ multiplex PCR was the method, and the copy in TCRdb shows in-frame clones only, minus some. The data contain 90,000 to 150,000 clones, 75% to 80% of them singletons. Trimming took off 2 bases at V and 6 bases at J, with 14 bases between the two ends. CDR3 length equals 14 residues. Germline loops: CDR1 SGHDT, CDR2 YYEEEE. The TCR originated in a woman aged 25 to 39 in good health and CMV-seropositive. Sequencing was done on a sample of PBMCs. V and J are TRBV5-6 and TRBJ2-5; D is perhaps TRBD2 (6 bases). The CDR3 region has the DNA TGTGCCAGCAGCTTAAGCGCGGGGAAGAAGACCCAGTACTTC. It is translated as CASSLSAGKKTQYF.